This T cell receptor beta chain was profiled in a study of T-cell memory formation after mild COVID-19. General study points: Confirmation of SARS-CoV-2 specificity was lacking for second-wave clones peaking day 37. Clones shrinking from day 15 to 85 showed even CD4/CD8 mixes; later expanders tilted CD4+.

The V segment lost 2 bases and the J segment 1 base; nucleotides outside the gene matches: 3. The CDR3 runs 15 residues. The V gene's germline CDR1 is SGHDT and CDR2 YYEEEE. Comment on this clonotype: Its antigen is as yet unknown.

TCRdb passed the 5' RACE reads through MiXCR, listing each CDR3 protein once. The sample lists about 250,000 distinct CDR3 sequences; 15% to 17% were seen once. The sequencing input was PBMCs or a T cell subset sorted from them (not recorded which). The clonotype was recovered from an adult woman who had mild COVID-19 (a few samples of this study predate the infection). Cell type and time point are not known. V usage is TRBV5-6 and J usage is TRBJ2-3, with 8 bases that match TRBD1. The CDR3 sequence is CASSLPGQGTDTQYF. CDR3 bases: TGTGCCAGCAGCTTACCGGGACAGGGCACAGATACGCAGTATTTT.